This TCR beta chain originates from a study of T cell repertoires in cytomegalovirus infection. Broader study findings: Public TCR beta family frequency separated CMV-and-HLA carriers, including in an independent cohort. Clonotype analysis showed dominance of the ex vivo response by HLA-C-restricted CMV-specific TCR beta clonotypes.

TCRdb processed the reads anew with MiXCR; each CDR3 protein has one entry. The table lists just over 300,000 distinct CDR3 sequences, 17% of them singletons. This clonotype was seen repeatedly, ten times or more. Its specificity is unknown. The germline CDR1 and CDR2 sequences are MDHEN and SYDVKM. Trimming removed 3 bases from V and 8 bases from J; junction bases left unmatched: 9. This CDR3 spans 14 amino acids. Sequenced input: PBMCs. The V call is TRBV28, the J call TRBJ1-1; 7 bases agree with TRBD1. This TCR was recovered from a human donor in good health (CMV status not recorded). Some clones in this sample may be carry-over from other donors' samples. The CDR3 loop is CASSFLRPGQEAFF. CDR3 coding DNA: TGTGCCAGCAGTTTCCTTCGTCCGGGACAGGAAGCTTTCTTT.